The T cell receptor beta chain described here comes from a study of blood T cells in healthy people across ages. This clonotype appeared a few times. The use of a sample-barcoded 5' primer and a J-beta primer mix characterized a second PCR of 7 to 11 cycles. Using its own MiXCR run on the 5' RACE reads, TCRdb lists one record per CDR3 protein. Among some 1.1 million distinct CDR3 sequences listed, 35% to 40% were seen once. They isolated at least 7 million PBMCs from each sample. Material: blood. This sequence was found in a man between 18 and 35 years old in good health.

The CDR3 sequence is CASSRSGISNYGYTF. CDR3 DNA: TGTGCCAGCAGCCGCTCAGGGATATCGAACTATGGCTACACCTTC. The rearrangement joins TRBV6-5 to TRBJ1-2; weak D call: TRBD1 (5 bases). Germline V CDR1 and CDR2: MNHEY, SVGAGI. V was pared by 6 bases and J by 2 bases, with 16 bases between. This CDR3 is 15 amino acids long.